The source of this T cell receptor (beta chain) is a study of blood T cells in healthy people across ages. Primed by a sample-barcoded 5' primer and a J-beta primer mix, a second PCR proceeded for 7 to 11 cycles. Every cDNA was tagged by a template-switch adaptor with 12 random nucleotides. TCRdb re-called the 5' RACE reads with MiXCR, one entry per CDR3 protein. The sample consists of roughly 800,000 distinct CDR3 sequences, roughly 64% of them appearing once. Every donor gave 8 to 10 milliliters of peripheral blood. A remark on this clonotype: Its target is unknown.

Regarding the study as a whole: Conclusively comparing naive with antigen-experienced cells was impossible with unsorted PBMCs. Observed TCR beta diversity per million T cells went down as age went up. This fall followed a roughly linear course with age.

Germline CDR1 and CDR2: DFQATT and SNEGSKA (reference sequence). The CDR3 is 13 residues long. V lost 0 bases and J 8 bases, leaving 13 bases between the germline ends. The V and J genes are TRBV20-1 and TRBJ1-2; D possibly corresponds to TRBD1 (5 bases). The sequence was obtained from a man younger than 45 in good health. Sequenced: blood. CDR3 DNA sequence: TGCAGTGCTAGAGATCCCAGGGATGCAGGCTACACCTTC. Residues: CSARDPRDAGYTF.